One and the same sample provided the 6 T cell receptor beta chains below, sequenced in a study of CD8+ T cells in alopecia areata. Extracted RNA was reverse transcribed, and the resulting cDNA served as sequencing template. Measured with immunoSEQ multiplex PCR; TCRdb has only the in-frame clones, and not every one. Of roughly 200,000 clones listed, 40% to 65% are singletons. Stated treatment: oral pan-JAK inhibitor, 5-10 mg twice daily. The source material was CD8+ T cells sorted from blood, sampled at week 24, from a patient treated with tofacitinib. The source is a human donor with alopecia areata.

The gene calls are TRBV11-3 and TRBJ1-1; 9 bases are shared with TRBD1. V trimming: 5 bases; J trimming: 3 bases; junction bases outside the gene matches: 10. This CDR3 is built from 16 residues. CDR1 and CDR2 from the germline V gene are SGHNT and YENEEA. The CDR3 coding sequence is TGTGCCAGCAGCCCAAGAAGACAGGGGGAAGACACTGAAGCTTTCTTT. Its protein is CASSPRRQGEDTEAFF.

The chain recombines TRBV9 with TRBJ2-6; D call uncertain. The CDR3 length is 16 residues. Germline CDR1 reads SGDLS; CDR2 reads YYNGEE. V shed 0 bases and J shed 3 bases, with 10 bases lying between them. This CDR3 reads CASSVVGLGGANVLTF. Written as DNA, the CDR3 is TGTGCCAGCAGCGTAGTGGGTTTGGGTGGGGCCAACGTCCTGACTTTC.

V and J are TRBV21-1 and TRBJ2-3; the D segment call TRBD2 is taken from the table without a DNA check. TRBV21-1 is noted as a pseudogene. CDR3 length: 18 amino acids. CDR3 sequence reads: CASSKVTLAGVRTDTQYF. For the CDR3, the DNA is TGTGCCAGCAGCAAAGTAACCCTAGCGGGGGTCAGGACAGATACGCAGTATTTT.

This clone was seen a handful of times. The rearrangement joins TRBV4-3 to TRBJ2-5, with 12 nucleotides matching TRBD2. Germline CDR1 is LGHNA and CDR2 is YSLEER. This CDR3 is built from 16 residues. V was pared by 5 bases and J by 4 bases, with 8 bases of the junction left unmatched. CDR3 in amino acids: CASSSSLAGGRETQYF. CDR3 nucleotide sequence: TGCGCCAGCAGCTCTTCACTAGCGGGGGGTAGAGAGACCCAGTACTTC.

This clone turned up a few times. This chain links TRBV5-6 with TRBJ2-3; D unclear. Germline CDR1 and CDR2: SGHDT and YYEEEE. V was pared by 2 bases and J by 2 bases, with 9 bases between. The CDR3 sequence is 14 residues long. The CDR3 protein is CASSFEEPTDTQYF. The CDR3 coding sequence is TGTGCCAGCAGCTTTGAGGAGCCCACAGATACGCAGTATTTT.

Here the CDR3 reads CASSSQGSPYEQYF. CDR3 DNA: TGTGCCAGCAGTTCTCAGGGGTCCCCCTACGAGCAGTACTTC. This chain joins TRBV28 and TRBJ2-7; D possibly corresponds to TRBD1 (6 bases). From germline, CDR1 is MDHEN and CDR2 SYDVKM. Trimming took 4 bases from V and 2 from J, leaving 12 bases between them. The CDR3 is 14 amino acids. The complete variable domain, with remaining parts taken from reference TRBV28 and TRBJ2-7, reads DVKVTQSSRYLVKRTGEKVFLECVQDMDHENMFWYRQDPGLGLRLIYFSYDVKMKEKGDIPEGYSVSREKKERFSLILESASTNQTSMYLCASSSQGSPYEQYFGPGTRLTVT.